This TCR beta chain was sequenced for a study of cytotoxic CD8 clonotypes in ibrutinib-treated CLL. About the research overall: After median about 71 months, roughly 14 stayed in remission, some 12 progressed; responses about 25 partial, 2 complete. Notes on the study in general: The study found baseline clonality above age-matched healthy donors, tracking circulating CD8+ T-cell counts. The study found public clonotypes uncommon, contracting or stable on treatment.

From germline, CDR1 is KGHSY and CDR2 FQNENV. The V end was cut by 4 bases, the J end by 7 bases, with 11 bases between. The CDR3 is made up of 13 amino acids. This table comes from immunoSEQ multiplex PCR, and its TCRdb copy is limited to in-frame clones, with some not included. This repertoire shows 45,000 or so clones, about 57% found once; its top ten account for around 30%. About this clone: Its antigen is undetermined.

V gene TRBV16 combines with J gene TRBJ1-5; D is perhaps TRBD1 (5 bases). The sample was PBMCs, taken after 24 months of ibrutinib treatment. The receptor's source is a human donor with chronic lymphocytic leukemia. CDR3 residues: CASSPGFRQPQHF. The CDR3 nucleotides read TGTGCCAGCAGCCCAGGGTTTCGGCAGCCCCAGCATTTT.